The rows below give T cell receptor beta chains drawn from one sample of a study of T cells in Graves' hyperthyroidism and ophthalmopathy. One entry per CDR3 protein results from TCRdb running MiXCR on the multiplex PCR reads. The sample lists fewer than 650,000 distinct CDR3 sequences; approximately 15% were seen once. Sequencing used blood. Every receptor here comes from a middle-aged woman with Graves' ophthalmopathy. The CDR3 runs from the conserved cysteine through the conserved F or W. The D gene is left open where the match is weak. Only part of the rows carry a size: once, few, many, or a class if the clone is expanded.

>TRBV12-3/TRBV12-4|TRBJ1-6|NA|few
CASSLRFQLGYNSPLHF
TGTGCCAGCAGTTTAAGGTTTCAGCTCGGCTATAATTCACCCCTCCACTTT
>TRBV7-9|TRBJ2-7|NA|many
CASSRGITTYEQYF
TGTGCCAGCAGCCGCGGGATTACAACCTACGAGCAGTACTTC
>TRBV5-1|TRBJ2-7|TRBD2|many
CASSLSLAAYEQYF
TGTGCCAGCAGTTTGTCGCTAGCGGCCTACGAGCAGTACTTC
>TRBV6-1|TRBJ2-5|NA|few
CASRTPLQETQYF
TGTGCCAGCAGGACACCACTCCAAGAGACCCAGTACTTC
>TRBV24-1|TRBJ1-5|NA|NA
CATSDSGVSNQPQHF
TGTGCCACCAGTGATTCGGGAGTTAGCAATCAGCCCCAGCATTTT
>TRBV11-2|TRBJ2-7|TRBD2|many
CASSLGLAGDTYEQYF
TGTGCCAGCAGCTTAGGCCTAGCGGGAGACACCTACGAGCAGTACTTC
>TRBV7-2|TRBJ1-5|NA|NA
CASSQVVEEPQHF
TGTGCCAGCAGCCAAGTTGTTGAGGAGCCCCAGCATTTT
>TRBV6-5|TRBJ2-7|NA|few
CASSYYLGRKDEQYF
TGTGCCAGCAGTTACTATCTAGGAAGGAAGGACGAGCAGTACTTC
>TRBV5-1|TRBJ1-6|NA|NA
CASSFGDYNSPLHF
TGCGCCAGCAGCTTCGGGGACTATAATTCACCCCTCCACTTT
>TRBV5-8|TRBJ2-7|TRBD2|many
CASSTRTSDSYEQYF
TGTGCCAGCAGCACACGGACTAGCGACTCGTACGAGCAGTACTTC
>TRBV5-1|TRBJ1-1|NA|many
CASSLVDGGGTEAFF
TGCGCCAGCAGCTTGGTGGACGGGGGAGGCACTGAAGCTTTCTTT
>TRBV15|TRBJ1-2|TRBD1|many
CATSRVGTGYGYTF
TGTGCCACCAGCAGAGTTGGGACAGGATATGGCTACACCTTC
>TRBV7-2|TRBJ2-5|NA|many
CASSSYGGPQETQYF
TGTGCCAGCAGCTCCTACGGGGGGCCCCAAGAGACCCAGTACTTC
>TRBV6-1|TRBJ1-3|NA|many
CASSEVYGGNTIYF
TGTGCCAGCAGTGAAGTGTACGGTGGAAACACCATATATTTT
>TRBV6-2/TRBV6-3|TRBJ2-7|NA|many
CASSPAGGLSYEQYF
TGTGCCAGCAGCCCAGCAGGCGGTTTGTCCTACGAGCAGTACTTC
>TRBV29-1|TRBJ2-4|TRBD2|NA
CSAASGSLAKNIQYF
TGCAGCGCCGCTAGCGGGAGCTTGGCCAAAAACATTCAGTACTTC
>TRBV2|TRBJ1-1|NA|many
CASSEGNTEAFF
TGTGCCAGCAGTGAAGGGAACACTGAAGCTTTCTTT
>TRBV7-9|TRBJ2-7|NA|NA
CASSGRVGDEQYF
TGTGCCAGCAGCGGCAGGGTTGGTGACGAGCAGTACTTC
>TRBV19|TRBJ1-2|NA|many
CASRSSSNYGYTF
TGTGCCAGTCGATCATCCTCTAACTATGGCTACACCTTC
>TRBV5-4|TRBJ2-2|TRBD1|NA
CASRPGQGSATGELFF
TGTGCCAGCAGACCCGGACAGGGTTCGGCCACCGGGGAGCTGTTTTTT
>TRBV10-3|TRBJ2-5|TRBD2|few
CAISEISGSRETQYF
TGTGCCATCAGTGAAATTAGCGGGAGTCGGGAGACCCAGTACTTC
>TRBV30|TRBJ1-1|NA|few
CAWSPSVYRGNTEAFF
TGTGCCTGGAGCCCCTCCGTTTATAGGGGGAACACTGAAGCTTTCTTT
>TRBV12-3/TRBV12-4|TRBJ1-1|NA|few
CASRPQGVNTEAFF
TGTGCCAGCAGGCCACAGGGAGTCAACACTGAAGCTTTCTTT
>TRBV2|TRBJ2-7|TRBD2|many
CASSDTLAISYEQYF
TGTGCCAGCAGTGATACACTAGCGATCTCCTACGAGCAGTACTTC
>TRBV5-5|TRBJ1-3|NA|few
CASSWTGTSGNTIYF
TGTGCCAGCAGTTGGACGGGAACCTCTGGAAACACCATATATTTT
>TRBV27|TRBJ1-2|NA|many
CASSFNPGPYGYTF
TGTGCCAGCAGTTTTAATCCAGGTCCCTATGGCTACACCTTC
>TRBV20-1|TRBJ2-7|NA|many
CSARRVQLAYEQYF
TGCAGTGCTAGAAGAGTCCAGCTTGCCTACGAGCAGTACTTC
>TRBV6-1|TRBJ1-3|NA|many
CASSLPGDTIYF
TGTGCCAGCAGCCTTCCAGGGGACACCATATATTTT
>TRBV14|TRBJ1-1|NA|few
CASSLRSGEITEAFF
TGTGCCAGCAGCCTTCGTTCAGGGGAAATCACTGAAGCTTTCTTT
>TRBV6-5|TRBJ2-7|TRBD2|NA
CASSYSLAGGIEQYF
TGTGCCAGCAGTTACTCCCTAGCGGGAGGGATAGAGCAGTACTTC
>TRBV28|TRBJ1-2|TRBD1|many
CASSPNRGLDGYTF
TGTGCCAGCAGTCCAAACAGGGGACTCGATGGCTACACCTTC
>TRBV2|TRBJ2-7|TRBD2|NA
CASRTRTSGVYEQYF
TGTGCCAGCAGAACCAGGACTAGCGGGGTCTACGAGCAGTACTTC
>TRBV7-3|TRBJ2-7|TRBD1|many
CASSLTGGDREQYF
TGTGCCAGCAGCTTAACGGGTGGGGACAGGGAGCAGTACTTC
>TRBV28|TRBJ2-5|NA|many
CASSLVSPGREAQYF
TGTGCCAGCAGTTTGGTCAGCCCAGGCAGAGAGGCCCAGTACTTC
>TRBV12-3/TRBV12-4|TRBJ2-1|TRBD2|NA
CASRIAGGPTSEQFF
TGTGCCAGCAGAATAGCGGGAGGACCGACAAGTGAGCAGTTCTTC
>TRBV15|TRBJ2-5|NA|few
CATSRAYYQETQYF
TGTGCCACCAGCAGAGCGTACTACCAAGAGACCCAGTACTTC
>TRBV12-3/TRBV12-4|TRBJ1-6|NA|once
CASSLRQPSPLHF
TGTGCCAGCAGTTTAAGACAGCCGTCACCCCTCCACTTT
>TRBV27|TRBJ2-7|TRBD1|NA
CASSFGMTGTYEQYF
TGTGCCAGCAGTTTCGGTATGACAGGGACCTACGAGCAGTACTTC
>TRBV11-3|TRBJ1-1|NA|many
CASSLGQLTEAFF
TGTGCCAGCAGCTTGGGACAATTGACTGAAGCTTTCTTT
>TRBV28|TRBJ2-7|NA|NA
CASSLSVLNSYEQYF
TGTGCCAGCAGTTTATCGGTATTAAACTCCTACGAGCAGTACTTC
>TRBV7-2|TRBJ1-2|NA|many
CASSLRLRGTSYGYTF
TGTGCCAGCAGCTTACGCTTGCGGGGAACGAGCTATGGCTACACCTTC
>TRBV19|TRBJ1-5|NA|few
CASSIRTGSSNQPQHF
TGTGCCAGTAGTATACGTACAGGGTCCAGCAATCAGCCCCAGCATTTT
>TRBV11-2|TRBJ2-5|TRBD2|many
CASSPGLAGKETQYF
TGTGCCAGCAGCCCGGGACTAGCGGGAAAAGAGACCCAGTACTTC
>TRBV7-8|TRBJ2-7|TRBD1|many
CASSYGQGAEEQYF
TGTGCCAGCAGTTATGGACAGGGGGCTGAAGAGCAGTACTTC
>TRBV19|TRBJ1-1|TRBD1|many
CASSKTGALNTEAFF
TGTGCCAGTAGTAAAACAGGGGCCCTGAACACTGAAGCTTTCTTT
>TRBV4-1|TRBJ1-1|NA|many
CASSQDQLSDGAFF
TGCGCCAGCAGCCAAGATCAGCTGAGCGATGGGGCTTTCTTT
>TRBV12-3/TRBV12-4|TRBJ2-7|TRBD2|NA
CASSCGLAGGEQYF
TGTGCCAGCAGTTGCGGACTAGCGGGAGGCGAGCAGTACTTC
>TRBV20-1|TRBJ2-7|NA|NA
CSANRDSAYEQYF
TGCAGTGCTAACCGGGACTCTGCCTACGAGCAGTACTTC